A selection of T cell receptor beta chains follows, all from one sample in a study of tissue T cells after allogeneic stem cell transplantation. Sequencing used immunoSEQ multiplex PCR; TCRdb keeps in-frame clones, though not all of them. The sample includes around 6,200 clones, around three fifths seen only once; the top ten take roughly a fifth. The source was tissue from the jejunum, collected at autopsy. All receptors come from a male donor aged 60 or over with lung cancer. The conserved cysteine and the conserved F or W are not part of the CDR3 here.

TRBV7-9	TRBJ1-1	ASSRLQGEAF
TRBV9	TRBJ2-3	ASSVLSATDTQY
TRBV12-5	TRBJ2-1	ASGSTSTGGAYNEQF
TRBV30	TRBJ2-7	ALQDPGVSSYEQY
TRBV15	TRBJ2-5	ATSSRARGETQY
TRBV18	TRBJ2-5	ASSPNRRGGQETQY
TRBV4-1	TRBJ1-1	APRRGWSGRDTEAF
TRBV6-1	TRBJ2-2	ASSEAEGGTGELF
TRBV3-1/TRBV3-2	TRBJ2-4	ASSPRMWGEAKNIQY
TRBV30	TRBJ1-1	AWSVRGVNTEAF
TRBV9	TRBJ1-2	ASSVGGQSNYGYT
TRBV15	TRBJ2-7	ATSRDGTFSYEQY
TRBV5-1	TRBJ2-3	ASSSTGGTDTQY